This is a list of T cell receptor beta chains from one sample in a study of Graves' ophthalmopathy and Graves' hyperthyroidism. TCRdb used MiXCR to reprocess the multiplex PCR reads, holding one entry per CDR3 protein. The table has 150,000 to 200,000 distinct CDR3 sequences, about two fifths seen once. Sequenced material: peripheral blood. Every receptor here comes from a man aged 30-40 years with Graves' ophthalmopathy. CDR3s include the opening cysteine and the closing phenylalanine or tryptophan. The order of the fields is J gene, V gene, D gene, clone size, CDR3 DNA, CDR3 protein. A D gene is named only where the DNA matches it firmly. Rows may omit the clone size; those that give it use once, few, many or a size class.

>TRBJ1-1|TRBV6-5|TRBD1|many
TGTGCCAGCAGCCTACAGGGGGCCGGTGAAGCTTTCTTT
CASSLQGAGEAFF
>TRBJ1-1|TRBV27|NA|many
TGTGCCAGCATAGGGTCCACTGAAGCTTTCTTT
CASIGSTEAFF
>TRBJ1-2|TRBV18|TRBD1|many
TGTGCCAGCTCACCACGTGGTTTGGACAGGGCTTATGGCTACACCTTC
CASSPRGLDRAYGYTF
>TRBJ2-7|TRBV28|NA|many
TGTGCCAGCAGTCCTCGCGGGACAGCAGCTTACGAGCAGTACTTC
CASSPRGTAAYEQYF
>TRBJ2-7|TRBV6-1|TRBD1|NA
TGTGCCAGCAAAAGGCCGGGACAGGGCTTTCAGCGGGAGTACTTC
CASKRPGQGFQREYF
>TRBJ1-1|TRBV6-1|NA|NA
TGTGCCAGCAGTGAAAAGCCAGGGTGGACTGAAGCTTTCTTT
CASSEKPGWTEAFF
>TRBJ1-5|TRBV12-3/TRBV12-4|TRBD1|NA
TGTGCCAGCAGTCTCGACAGGGGGCTAAGTCAGCCCCAGCATTTT
CASSLDRGLSQPQHF
>TRBJ2-7|TRBV10-3|NA|many
TGTGCCATCAGTGGTGGGGACAACGCCTACGAGCAGTACTTC
CAISGGDNAYEQYF
>TRBJ1-5|TRBV24-1|NA|many
TGTGCCACCAGTGATTCAGGGGAGGCTCAGCCCCAGCATTTT
CATSDSGEAQPQHF
>TRBJ2-5|TRBV6-2/TRBV6-3|NA|NA
TGTGCCAGCAGTTACTCGGCTAGCAAGGAGACCCAGTACTTC
CASSYSASKETQYF
>TRBJ1-1|TRBV4-3|TRBD1|many
TGCGCCAGCAGCCAAGATCGGGCAGGGGGCACTGAAGCTTTCTTT
CASSQDRAGGTEAFF
>TRBJ2-7|TRBV6-4|TRBD1|once
TGTGCCAGCAGTGGCCGGGACAGGGCCAGCTACGAGCAGTACTTC
CASSGRDRASYEQYF
>TRBJ1-6|TRBV28|TRBD1|many
TGTGCCAGCAGTTCTGGGGGGACAGGGAATTCACCCCTCCACTTT
CASSSGGTGNSPLHF
>TRBJ1-5|TRBV2|NA|many
TGTGCCAGCAGTGAAGAAGGGTTGGGCCAGCCCCAGCATTTT
CASSEEGLGQPQHF
>TRBJ1-2|TRBV12-3/TRBV12-4|TRBD1|NA
TGTGCCAGCAGTTTGGGACAGGTAGCTAACTATGGCTACACCTTC
CASSLGQVANYGYTF
>TRBJ1-6|TRBV6-2/TRBV6-3|NA|few
TGTGCCAGCAGTTTAGGGACGGGTAATAATTCACCCCTCCACTTT
CASSLGTGNNSPLHF
>TRBJ2-7|TRBV28|NA|many
TGTGCCAGCAGTTTATTTGCCCTGAGCTCCTACGAGCAGTACTTC
CASSLFALSSYEQYF
>TRBJ2-7|TRBV12-3/TRBV12-4|TRBD1|many
TGTGCCAGCAGGTCAGACAGGGGGCGCGTGTACGAGCAGTACTTC
CASRSDRGRVYEQYF
>TRBJ1-2|TRBV28|NA|many
TGTGCCAGCAGTCCACCCCAGATCTTGGGATACACCTTC
CASSPPQILGYTF
>TRBJ1-6|TRBV2|TRBD1|NA
TGTGCCATTATGGACAGGGATCTCTCACCCCTCCACTTT
CAIMDRDLSPLHF
>TRBJ2-7|TRBV11-2|NA|NA
TGTGCCAGCAGCTTATCAAGGACCTACGAGCAGTACTTC
CASSLSRTYEQYF
>TRBJ2-7|TRBV12-3/TRBV12-4|NA|few
TGTGCCAGCAGTCGAGGGGGAGATGCCCCATACGAGCAGTACTTC
CASSRGGDAPYEQYF
>TRBJ2-5|TRBV24-1|NA|many
TGTGCCACCAGTACGGGTTCTGGGGTGGTGGAGACCCAGTACTTC
CATSTGSGVVETQYF